This T cell receptor (beta chain) was retrieved from a study of T cell repertoires in cytomegalovirus infection. Worth noting for this clonotype: Its target is unknown.

Looked up from germline, CDR1 is MDHEN and CDR2 is SYDVKM. CDR3 size: 15 residues. The ends were cut back, 6 bases at V and 2 bases at J, with 15 bases in the middle. TCRdb re-called the reads with MiXCR, one entry per CDR3 protein. The sample comprises under 130,000 distinct CDR3 sequences, roughly 41% of which are singletons, and 74% rests with the top ten. V usage is TRBV28 and J usage is TRBJ2-3; a weak D match, TRBD2 (6 bases). This TCR came from a human donor in good health (CMV status not recorded). Some clones in this sample may be carry-over from other donors' samples. Sequencing used CD8+ T cells from cultured PBMCs, obtained from culture after CMV antigen stimulation. This CDR3 reads CASRLGGSDTDTQYF. CDR3 sequence (DNA): TGTGCCAGCAGACTGGGGGGTAGCGACACAGATACGCAGTATTTT.